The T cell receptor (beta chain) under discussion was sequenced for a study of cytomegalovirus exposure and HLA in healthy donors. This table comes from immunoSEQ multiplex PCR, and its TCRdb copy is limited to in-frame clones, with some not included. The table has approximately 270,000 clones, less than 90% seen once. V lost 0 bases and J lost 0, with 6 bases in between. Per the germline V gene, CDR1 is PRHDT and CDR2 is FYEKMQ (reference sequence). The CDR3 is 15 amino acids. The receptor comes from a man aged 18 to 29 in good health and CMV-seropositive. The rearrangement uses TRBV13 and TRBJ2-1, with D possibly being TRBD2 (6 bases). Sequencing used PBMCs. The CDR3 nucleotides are TGTGCCAGCAGCTTAGGCGGGAGCTCCTACAATGAGCAGTTCTTC. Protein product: CASSLGGSSYNEQFF.